This TCR beta chain derives from a study of blood T cell repertoires in COVID-19. The CDR3 extends over 15 amino acids. Trimming shortened V by 4 bases and J by 5 bases, and 17 bases separated the two germline ends. In germline, CDR1 is SNHLY, CDR2 FYNNEI. Generated by immunoSEQ multiplex PCR, the TCRdb table keeps only in-frame clones and is missing some. Here the sample spans some 58,000 clones, 70% to 90% being singletons. J is TRBJ1-2 and V is TRBV2; D is perhaps TRBD1 (5 bases). This receptor was identified in a man aged 35-49 years with acute or convalescent COVID-19. Material for sequencing was peripheral blood. In DNA, the CDR3 is TGTGCCAGCAGTGGGGGCGGAGAAGGGGAATATGGCTACACCTTC. This gives the protein CASSGGGEGEYGYTF.